This TCR beta chain was identified in a study of human T cells and chemical hapten exposure. Looking at the study overall: Patch testing was performed with 0.01% DPC on the upper back, with reading at 6 days.

The sample holds many counts of this clonotype. Its antigen is still unknown. MiXCR, applied by TCRdb to the RACE reads, yields one record per CDR3 protein. This table holds some 400,000 distinct CDR3 sequences, 4.5% to 5.5% found once. Time point of the sample: pre-sensitization, week 0. The treatment: therapeutic diphenylcyclopropenone sensitization with weekly scalp DPC. Overall study findings and caveats: It was expanded TCRs that formed significantly more large CDR3 similarity clusters than controls did.

CDR3 size: 14 residues. V shed 5 bases and J shed 2 bases, with 11 bases lying between them. Germline V CDR1 and CDR2: SGHTA, FQGNSA. J is TRBJ2-3 and V is TRBV7-2, with D unresolved. This specimen consisted of whole blood, obtained in connection with sensitization to the hapten diphenylcyclopropenone (DPC). This TCR was sampled from a woman in her fifties or sixties with alopecia areata. Some clones in this sample may be carry-over from other donors' samples. CDR3 region: CASSPPGLTDTQYF. The DNA for the CDR3 is TGTGCCAGCAGCCCACCGGGCCTCACAGATACGCAGTATTTT. Looking up the rest from reference TRBV7-2 and TRBJ2-3 gives the full variable domain: GAGVSQSPSNKVTEKGKDVELRCDPISGHTALYWYRQSLGQGLEFLIYFQGNSAPDKSGLPSDRFSAERTGGSVSTLTIQRTQQEDSAVYLCASSPPGLTDTQYFGPGTRLTVL.